This entry is about one TCR beta chain. TCRdb reanalyzed the PCR reads with MiXCR. The table has 30,000 to 45,000 clones, about 30% seen once. The data were obtained in a study of metastatic and nonmetastatic thyroid tumors. Study-wide context: A comparison of repertoires was made across blood and tumor or nodule tissue from malignant and benign thyroid patients.

V lost 2 bases and J lost 4, with 9 bases in between. The CDR3 contains 13 residues. The germline V gene has CDR1 MNHEY and CDR2 SVGEGT. All patients were treatment-naive before thyroid surgery. The sequence was obtained from a male donor with papillary thyroid cancer or a benign thyroid nodule (not recorded which). Some clones in this sample may be carry-over from other donors' samples. The chain employs TRBV6-2 or TRBV6-3 and TRBJ2-7; no clear D. The sequenced sample was blood. CDR3 DNA sequence: TGTGCCAGCAGTTACGATCAGGTATACGAGCAGTACTTC. It is translated as CASSYDQVYEQYF.